Below are 19 T cell receptor beta chains sequenced from a single sample in a study of CD8 T cells in ankylosing spondylitis (dated 2017 in TCRdb). Library preparation employed 5' RACE. Instrument used: Illumina HiSeq 2500. TCRdb took the public reads, trimmed them with fastp at Q25, ran MiXCR for clone calling and kept in-frame beta chains. Each CDR3 protein gets just one entry, which takes the most common genes and DNA from the rows behind it. Present in this sample are 200,000 to 250,000 distinct CDR3 sequences, under 8.5% of which were seen just once. The leading ten clones occupy around 4.4% of the sample. Sequenced input: blood, either unsorted or a sorted T cell fraction (not recorded which). These receptors all come from a female donor with ankylosing spondylitis or in good health (not recorded which).

This clonotype was counted at least ten times. The genes are TRBV10-3 and TRBJ1-5; D perhaps matches TRBD1 (5 bases). The germline V and J ends were trimmed by 10 bases and 5 bases, with 15 bases remaining between them. This CDR3 is 13 amino acids long. The germline CDR1 and CDR2 sequences are ENHRY and SYGVKD. DNA for the CDR3: TGTGCCACCGGCTCCGACAGAGATCAGCCCCAGCATTTT. This encodes CATGSDRDQPQHF.

The chain combines TRBV19 with TRBJ2-1, with TRBD2 matching over 8 bases. The CDR3 is 14 residues long. V dropped 6 bases and J dropped 1; count of bases not matched to a gene: 2. CDR1 and CDR2 (germline): LNHDA, SQIVND (reference sequence). The CDR3 sequence is CASRLAGSYNEQFF. The CDR3 region has the DNA TGTGCCAGTAGGTTAGCGGGATCCTACAATGAGCAGTTCTTC.

In its sample, this clonotype was seen many times. The chain carries TRBV5-1 and TRBJ2-3; D may be TRBD1 (7 bases). The V gene's germline CDR1 is SGHRS and CDR2 YFSETQ. The CDR3 sequence is 14 residues long. Trimming took off 3 bases at V and 6 bases at J, with 14 bases between the two ends. The CDR3 DNA sequence: TGCGCCAGCAGCTGGAGGGACAGCTATGATACGCAGTATTTT. Translating gives CASSWRDSYDTQYF.

This clonotype occurred many times. The gene calls are TRBV20-1 and TRBJ2-4; D is perhaps TRBD1 (5 bases). The germline V and J ends were trimmed by 6 bases and 5 bases, with 14 bases remaining between them. The CDR3 has 13 amino acids. Germline V lookup: CDR1 DFQATT, CDR2 SNEGSKA (reference sequence). CDR3 DNA: TGCAGTGCCTTACAGGCACCCGAAAACATTCAGTACTTC. This sequence encodes CSALQAPENIQYF.

There are many counts of this clonotype. The CDR3 coding sequence is TGTGCCAGCAGCCAAGGGACAGGGGGCTGGTTGGATAATTCACCCCTCCACTTT. It translates to CASSQGTGGWLDNSPLHF. The chain uses TRBV14 and TRBJ1-6; 11 bases line up with TRBD1. The CDR3 has 18 residues. Germline CDR1 is SGHDN and CDR2 is FVKESK. Losses at the gene ends were 1 base for V and 5 bases for J; bases not matched to a gene: 7.

This clonotype was counted a few times. The chain recombines TRBV2 with TRBJ1-1; D unresolved. This CDR3 has 14 residues. V lost 8 bases to trimming and J lost 2 bases, with 15 bases between them. Germline CDR1 reads SNHLY; CDR2 reads FYNNEI. In nucleotides, the CDR3 is TGTGCCAGCGAGGCGACTCGGGGAAACACTGAAGCTTTCTTT. This codes for CASEATRGNTEAFF.

As to this clonotype: The junction departs from germline at one end; a sequencing error may be responsible. CDR3 nucleotides: TGTGCCAGCAGCTTATCACAGCGACAGGGACCCTACGGGCAGTACTTC. It is translated as CASSLSQRQGPYGQYF. This chain links TRBV7-2 with TRBJ2-7; 7 bases line up with TRBD1. CDR1 and CDR2 (germline): SGHTA, FQGNSA. This CDR3 region has 16 residues.

This clonotype was seen at least ten times. The chain combines TRBV10-3 with TRBJ2-5; 9 nucleotides align to TRBD2. The CDR3 totals 19 residues. The junction had 20 bases not matched to a gene; V was cut back by 4 bases and J by 5 bases. CDR1 and CDR2 from the germline V gene are ENHRY and SYGVKD. The CDR3 bases are TGTGCCATCAGTGGGGTTGGGCTAGCGGGGAAGCCTCCACAGGAGACCCAGTACTTC. It is translated as CAISGVGLAGKPPQETQYF.

This clonotype showed up many times. The chain links TRBV28 to TRBJ2-1; D is uncertain. The V gene's germline CDR1 is MDHEN and CDR2 SYDVKM. Trimming stripped 7 bases from V and 2 bases from J, with 12 bases between. This CDR3 has 14 residues. This chain's CDR3 is CASTRRPPYNEQFF. CDR3 coding DNA: TGTGCCAGCACTCGGCGCCCTCCCTACAATGAGCAGTTCTTC. Full variable domain (outside the CDR3, taken from reference TRBV28 and TRBJ2-1): DVKVTQSSRYLVKRTGEKVFLECVQDMDHENMFWYRQDPGLGLRLIYFSYDVKMKEKGDIPEGYSVSREKKERFSLILESASTNQTSMYLCASTRRPPYNEQFFGPGTRLTVL.

This clonotype was counted at least ten times. V usage is TRBV18 and J usage is TRBJ2-7, with 7 bases fitting TRBD2. There are 14 residues in the CDR3. Unmatched junction bases numbered 5, after V lost 3 bases and J lost 3 bases. Germline-derived CDR1 and CDR2 are KGHSH and LQKENI. The CDR3 region is CASSPGTTHYEQYF. The CDR3 nucleotides read TGTGCCAGCTCACCGGGGACTACGCACTACGAGCAGTACTTC.

The genes are TRBV4-3 and TRBJ2-1; D gene uncertain. Germline V gene data show CDR1 as LGHNA and CDR2 as YSLEER. V was pared by 0 bases and J by 0 bases, with 9 bases between. There are 16 residues in the CDR3. The CDR3 sequence: CASSQDWRHSYNEQFF. The CDR3 DNA is TGCGCCAGCAGCCAAGATTGGCGGCACTCCTACAATGAGCAGTTCTTC.

This clonotype was seen ten or more times. The CDR3 spells CSVEDRGGANYGYTF. CDR3 coding DNA: TGCAGCGTTGAAGATCGAGGGGGGGCTAACTATGGCTACACCTTC. The gene calls are TRBV29-1 and TRBJ1-2, with D perhaps matching TRBD1 (6 bases). The CDR3 is 15 residues long. Deletions cut 0 bases from V and 0 bases from J, with 11 bases between. Looked up from germline, CDR1 is SQVTM and CDR2 is ANQGSEA. Full variable domain (remainder filled in from reference TRBV29-1 and TRBJ1-2): SAVISQKPSRDICQRGTSLTIQCQVDSQVTMMFWYRQQPGQSLTLIATANQGSEATYESGFVIDKFPISRPNLTFSTLTVSNMSPEDSSIYLCSVEDRGGANYGYTFGSGTRLTVV.

This clonotype occurred many times. This chain connects TRBV7-2 to TRBJ2-5; weak D call: TRBD2 (6 bases). Trimming took 5 bases from V and 2 from J, leaving 12 bases between them. Germline V gene data show CDR1 as SGHTA and CDR2 as FQGNSA. This CDR3 spans 14 amino acids. CDR3 protein: CASSTLADQETQYF. CDR3 DNA: TGTGCCAGCAGCACCTTAGCGGATCAAGAGACCCAGTACTTC.

This clonotype was detected ten times or more. The chain carries TRBV7-9 and TRBJ1-1; possible D gene TRBD1, 5 bases. The CDR3 consists of 11 residues. V was cut by 4 bases and J by 10 bases, with 10 bases left in between. CDR1 is SEHNR, CDR2 FQNEAQ, per germline (reference sequence). CDR3 sequence reads: CASSSRDPAFF. As DNA, the CDR3 is TGTGCCAGCAGCTCCCGGGACCCAGCTTTCTTT.

This clonotype was found a few times. Compared with germline, one end of the junction differs, possibly owing to a read error. The chain couples TRBV24-1 to TRBJ2-1; 12 positions agree with TRBD2. Germline loops: CDR1 KGHDR, CDR2 SFDVKD. The CDR3 extends over 18 amino acids. In DNA form, the CDR3 reads TGTGCCACCAGTGGTTTGACTAGCGGGAGACATGGATACAATGAGCAGTTCTTC. Translating it yields CATSGLTSGRHGYNEQFF.

This clonotype was recorded at least ten times. The CDR3 loop reads CSAIINEQFF. CDR3 DNA sequence: TGCAGTGCCATAATTAATGAGCAGTTCTTC. This sequence joins TRBV20-1 and TRBJ2-1; D unresolved. Germline V gene sequence: CDR1 DFQATT, CDR2 SNEGSKA (reference sequence). V was pared by 6 bases and J by 7 bases, with 7 bases between. The CDR3 loop spans 10 amino acids.

This clonotype was picked up many times. The gene calls are TRBV6-2 or TRBV6-3 and TRBJ1-1, with D possibly matching TRBD1 (5 bases). The CDR3 loop spans 16 amino acids. V dropped 7 bases and J dropped 0 bases, with 18 bases sitting between them. Looked up from germline, CDR1 is MNHEY and CDR2 is SVGEGT. CDR3 loop: CASTQEGAFVNTEAFF. Written as DNA, the CDR3 is TGTGCCAGCACCCAAGAAGGGGCATTCGTGAACACTGAAGCTTTCTTT.

This clonotype was detected ten times or more. This chain joins TRBV11-2 and TRBJ2-1; maybe TRBD1 (6 bases). The V gene's germline CDR1 is SGHAT and CDR2 FQNNGV. Trimming removed 1 base at V and 5 bases at J, with 12 bases between. The CDR3 has 15 residues. This CDR3 reads CASSLVGTPNNEQFF. The CDR3 DNA is TGTGCCAGCAGCTTAGTGGGGACACCTAACAATGAGCAGTTCTTC.

This clonotype came up many times. The CDR3 bases are TGTGCCAGTGCCGGGACAGCCCCCGGGGAGCTGTTTTTT. Translation: CASAGTAPGELFF. The V and J genes are TRBV19 and TRBJ2-2, with TRBD1 identical over 7 bases. The CDR3 has 13 amino acids. J gave up 6 bases and V 8 bases, and 6 bases lay outside the gene matches. CDR1 LNHDA and CDR2 SQIVND come from the germline V gene (reference sequence).